This TCR beta chain was recorded in a study of T cell responses to AZD1222 COVID-19 vaccine. Notes on this clone: Its specificity is unknown.

This table comes from immunoSEQ multiplex PCR, and its TCRdb copy is limited to in-frame clones, with some not included. The sample includes about 140,000 clones, approximately 88% of them seen just once. J gave up 5 bases and V 4 bases, and 4 bases lay outside the gene matches. Germline CDR1 is SNHLY and CDR2 is FYNNEI. This CDR3 is 13 amino acids long. Study-level results: Repertoire sampling was restricted to post-peak T cell response timepoints. Seropositive status at baseline applied to only a handful of AZD1222 recipients.

The specimen comprised peripheral blood, sampled on day 0 of AZD1222 vaccination. J is TRBJ1-1 and V is TRBV2; 7 bases map to TRBD1. This TCR was sampled from an adult in good health. In DNA form, the CDR3 reads TGTGCCAGCAGTGGACAGGGCGTAACTGAAGCTTTCTTT. This translates into CASSGQGVTEAFF.